The rows below give T cell receptor beta chains drawn from one sample of a study of vaccination and CD4 T cells after COVID-19. One entry per CDR3 protein, called by TCRdb with MiXCR from the PCR reads. Of about 7,100 distinct CDR3 sequences in the sample, approximately 69% were seen once. No antigens are known for them. The sequencing input was CD4+ T cells from blood, cultured in vitro. Receptors were obtained from a human donor who had recovered from COVID-19. Each CDR3 is given with its conserved first and last residue. D genes are given only for firm matches. Where a row states a size, it is once, few, many or the class of an expanded clone; other rows omit it.

TRBV7-9	TRBJ2-2	TRBD1	medium-sized	CASSLTGAGELFF	TGTGCCAGCAGCTTAACAGGGGCCGGGGAGCTGTTTTTT
TRBV5-1	TRBJ2-2	-	-	CASSLALNTGELFF	TGCGCCAGCAGCTTGGCGCTAAACACCGGGGAGCTGTTTTTT
TRBV11-2	TRBJ1-2	TRBD1	once	CASSSRDSKNNYGYTF	TGTGCCAGCAGCTCCCGGGACAGCAAAAATAACTATGGCTACACCTTC
TRBV6-1	TRBJ2-5	-	-	CASTSDRQETQYF	TGTGCCAGCACCTCGGACAGACAAGAGACCCAGTACTTC
TRBV20-1	TRBJ1-1	TRBD1	-	CSARQDRVGTEAFF	TGCAGTGCTAGGCAGGACAGGGTGGGCACTGAAGCTTTCTTT
TRBV6-1	TRBJ2-1	TRBD2	few	CASNPLAGVVNEQFF	TGTGCCAGCAACCCTCTAGCGGGAGTCGTGAATGAGCAGTTCTTC
TRBV19	TRBJ1-2	-	-	CASTTRRDGYGYTF	TGTGCCAGTACCACACGCCGAGACGGCTATGGCTACACCTTC
TRBV7-2	TRBJ2-5	-	large	CASSLASSHRTQYF	TGTGCCAGCAGCTTAGCGTCCTCTCATAGGACCCAGTACTTC
TRBV20-1	TRBJ1-5	-	-	CSAAGDLSNQPQHF	TGCAGTGCTGCAGGGGACCTTAGCAATCAGCCCCAGCATTTT
TRBV28	TRBJ1-5	-	-	CASSTGVREPQHF	TGTGCCAGCAGCACGGGGGTTCGGGAGCCCCAGCATTTT
TRBV20-1	TRBJ2-7	TRBD1	-	CSARTDRGGSYEQYF	TGCAGTGCACGGACTGACAGGGGGGGAAGCTACGAGCAGTACTTC
TRBV7-7	TRBJ2-5	-	-	CASRESSGGKTQYF	TGTGCTAGCAGGGAATCCTCAGGGGGGAAGACCCAGTACTTC
TRBV7-2	TRBJ1-3	-	-	CASSLLTSGSSLGNTIYF	TGTGCCAGCAGCTTACTGACTTCTGGGAGTTCTCTAGGGAACACCATATATTTT
TRBV6-5	TRBJ2-7	-	-	CASSYSNSPAASYEQYF	TGTGCCAGCAGTTACTCCAATAGTCCGGCCGCTTCCTACGAGCAGTACTTC
TRBV19	TRBJ1-1	TRBD1	-	CASKLGKGTGRRTEAFF	TGTGCCAGTAAACTTGGTAAAGGGACAGGGAGGCGGACTGAAGCTTTCTTT
TRBV20-1	TRBJ2-1	TRBD2	-	CSARESGRMNEQFF	TGCAGTGCTAGAGAAAGCGGGAGGATGAATGAGCAGTTCTTC
TRBV28	TRBJ1-2	-	-	CASSLQIYGYTF	TGTGCCAGCAGTCTACAGATCTATGGCTACACCTTC
TRBV7-8	TRBJ1-5	-	-	CASIGTGGINQPQHF	TGTGCCAGCATCGGAACCGGGGGCATCAATCAGCCCCAGCATTTT
TRBV15	TRBJ2-7	TRBD2	-	CATSSGAGLVSYEQYF	TGTGCCACCAGCAGTGGGGCGGGACTAGTGAGCTACGAGCAGTACTTC
TRBV6-1	TRBJ1-5	TRBD1	-	CASRVEGTVFNQPQHF	TGTGCCAGCAGGGTCGAAGGGACAGTATTCAATCAGCCCCAGCATTTT
TRBV6-5	TRBJ1-5	-	once	CASSYRTTDQPQHF	TGTGCCAGCAGTTACCGGACAACCGATCAGCCCCAGCATTTT
TRBV19	TRBJ1-1	TRBD1	-	CASSMAGGVDTEAFF	TGTGCCAGTAGTATGGCAGGGGGGGTGGACACTGAAGCTTTCTTT
TRBV28	TRBJ1-6	-	-	CASSLDPLPLHF	TGTGCCAGCAGTTTGGACCCATTACCCCTCCACTTT
TRBV6-5	TRBJ1-1	TRBD1	-	CASSYSQGAPMNTEAFF	TGTGCCAGCAGTTACTCGCAGGGGGCCCCCATGAACACTGAAGCTTTCTTT
TRBV2	TRBJ2-5	TRBD1	-	CASSSGQGGDQETQYF	TGTGCCAGCAGCTCCGGACAGGGTGGGGACCAAGAGACCCAGTACTTC
TRBV12-3/TRBV12-4	TRBJ2-7	TRBD1	-	CASTHRGTGSYEQYF	TGTGCCAGCACCCACCGGGGGACAGGTAGTTACGAGCAGTACTTC
TRBV20-1	TRBJ1-6	-	once	CSARTSGRESSYNSPLHF	TGCAGTGCTAGGACTTCGGGGAGGGAAAGCTCCTATAATTCACCCCTCCACTTT
TRBV27	TRBJ2-5	TRBD2	-	CASSLYRREGQETQYF	TGTGCCAGCAGTTTATATAGGCGGGAGGGCCAAGAGACCCAGTACTTC
TRBV20-1	TRBJ1-1	-	-	CSAFANTEAFF	TGCAGTGCTTTTGCCAACACTGAAGCTTTCTTT
TRBV21-1	TRBJ2-1	-	-	CASSKRGLAGGIEQFF	TGTGCCAGCAGCAAGAGGGGGCTAGCGGGAGGTATTGAGCAGTTCTTC
TRBV20-1	TRBJ2-1	-	-	CSANIPGQFF	TGCAGTGCCAATATCCCGGGCCAGTTCTTC
TRBV24-1	TRBJ1-1	-	once	CATRGQNTEAFF	TGTGCCACCAGAGGACAGAACACTGAAGCTTTCTTT
TRBV20-1	TRBJ2-7	-	-	CSARLPSSYEQYF	TGCAGTGCTAGACTCCCGAGCTCCTACGAGCAGTACTTC
TRBV4-1	TRBJ2-7	-	-	CASSQDLSGPPRWYF	TGCGCCAGCAGCCAAGATTTAAGCGGCCCTCCGCGTTGGTACTTC
TRBV20-1	TRBJ1-2	TRBD1	-	CSPMGQLLGYGYTF	TGCAGCCCGATGGGACAGTTGCTAGGCTATGGCTACACCTTC
TRBV20-1	TRBJ1-5	-	-	CSAAGVGRNQPQHF	TGCAGTGCTGCAGGGGTTGGGCGGAATCAGCCCCAGCATTTT
TRBV28	TRBJ1-3	TRBD1	-	CASSSPIGGQGGVTIYF	TGTGCCAGCAGTTCGCCCATCGGGGGACAGGGAGGAGTCACCATATATTTT
TRBV28	TRBJ1-1	-	once	CASSQILGGWGNTEAFF	TGTGCCAGCAGCCAAATACTAGGGGGATGGGGGAACACTGAAGCTTTCTTT
TRBV6-2/TRBV6-3	TRBJ2-3	TRBD2	-	CASSYSILGGTSPSTDTQYF	TGTGCCAGCAGTTACTCGATCCTCGGGGGGACTAGCCCTAGCACAGATACGCAGTATTTT
TRBV20-1	TRBJ2-3	-	-	CSANPWSGTSTDTQYF	TGCAGTGCTAACCCCTGGAGCGGTACTAGCACAGATACGCAGTATTTT
TRBV20-1	TRBJ2-3	-	few	CSARKQGGTDTQYF	TGCAGTGCTAGAAAACAGGGTGGCACAGATACGCAGTATTTT
TRBV7-2	TRBJ2-5	-	-	CASSSGETQYF	TGTGCCAGCAGCTCGGGGGAGACCCAGTACTTC
TRBV20-1	TRBJ2-5	-	-	CSASLVEPEGETQYF	TGCAGTGCTAGTCTTGTCGAGCCCGAGGGGGAGACCCAGTACTTC
TRBV6-1	TRBJ1-1	-	-	CASRILNFGDTEAFF	TGTGCCAGCAGGATACTCAATTTCGGGGACACTGAAGCTTTCTTT
TRBV7-8	TRBJ2-7	-	-	CASRRRPQAIGTYEQYF	TGTGCCAGCAGACGACGGCCACAGGCGATAGGTACCTACGAGCAGTACTTC
TRBV4-3	TRBJ1-6	-	-	CASSQDSQGRNSPLHF	TGCGCCAGCAGCCAAGATAGCCAGGGGAGGAATTCACCCCTCCACTTT
TRBV15	TRBJ2-3	TRBD2	-	CATGRGGWVDTQYF	TGTGCCACCGGACGCGGGGGGTGGGTTGATACGCAGTATTTT
TRBV20-1	TRBJ2-7	-	-	CSARDRGLGQYF	TGCAGTGCTCGCGATAGGGGGTTGGGGCAGTACTTC
TRBV2	TRBJ1-4	-	few	CASSEREGPGGEKLFF	TGTGCCAGCAGTGAGCGGGAGGGGCCGGGGGGTGAAAAACTGTTTTTT
TRBV7-2	TRBJ2-5	-	-	CASSLALRQETQYF	TGTGCCAGCAGCTTAGCGCTACGACAAGAGACCCAGTACTTC